These T cell receptor beta chains were read from a single sample in a study of T cells in Graves' hyperthyroidism and ophthalmopathy. Via MiXCR, TCRdb re-called the multiplex PCR reads, giving one row per CDR3 protein. Among fewer than 500,000 distinct CDR3 sequences listed, roughly 14% were seen once. Sequencing used blood. The receptors were sampled from a man between 18 and 35 years old with Graves' ophthalmopathy. Each CDR3 is given with its conserved first and last residue. D genes are given only for firm matches. The size field is filled for only some rows; it gives once, few, many or a size class.

TRBJ2-1	many	-	TRBV14	TGTGCCAGCAGCCAAGTAAAAGCCTTTAAGGATGAGCAGTTCTTC	CASSQVKAFKDEQFF
TRBJ1-1	many	-	TRBV7-6	TGTGCCAGCAGCTTAGCCCCCTCAGCCCCTGAAGCTTTCTTT	CASSLAPSAPEAFF
TRBJ2-1	many	TRBD2	TRBV27	TGTGCCAGCAATCAGCGGGGGGGCGTAAATGAGCAGTTCTTC	CASNQRGGVNEQFF
TRBJ1-6	many	-	TRBV3-1	TGTGCCAGCAGCCAAGGAACCGCCCGGGGTTATAATTCACCCCTCCACTTT	CASSQGTARGYNSPLHF
TRBJ2-7	many	-	TRBV27	TGTGCCAGCAGCAACAGGGTTGCCTACGAGCAGTACTTC	CASSNRVAYEQYF
TRBJ1-2	few	TRBD1	TRBV19	TGTGCCAGTTCCGGACCCAACGTGGCCCCCCGGACAGGGCAGGCTGGCTACACCTTC	CASSGPNVAPRTGQAGYTF
TRBJ1-5	-	TRBD1	TRBV6-1	TGTGCCAGCAGTACCCACGACAGGGGAGGCAATCAGCCCCAGCATTTT	CASSTHDRGGNQPQHF
TRBJ2-1	many	-	TRBV11-2	TGTGCCAGCAGCTCCATACAGAGAGACAATGAGCAGTTCTTC	CASSSIQRDNEQFF
TRBJ2-2	-	-	TRBV29-1	TGCAGCGTTGGGGGACTCCTTAGGGGGGCCGCCGGGGAGCTGTTTTTT	CSVGGLLRGAAGELFF
TRBJ1-2	few	-	TRBV7-9	TGTGCCAGCAGCTCGGGAGGGTCGGGGAATAGATATGGCTACACCTTC	CASSSGGSGNRYGYTF
TRBJ2-2	-	-	TRBV5-5	TGTGCCAGCAGCTTGATGGGGGCGGCGGACACCGGGGAGCTGTTTTTT	CASSLMGAADTGELFF
TRBJ1-2	many	TRBD1	TRBV3-1	TGTGCCAGCAGCCAAGATGCGGGAGACAGGGTAGGAGATGGCTACACCTTC	CASSQDAGDRVGDGYTF
TRBJ2-5	-	-	TRBV9	TGTGCCAGCAGCACCAGTGCGACAGGCCAAGAGACCCAGTACTTC	CASSTSATGQETQYF
TRBJ2-2	many	-	TRBV5-1	TGCGCCAGCAGCTTGATGGACAGCTACACCGGGGAGCTGTTTTTT	CASSLMDSYTGELFF
TRBJ2-5	many	TRBD2	TRBV6-2/TRBV6-3	TGTGCCAGCAGTTACCCAGGACTAGCCCAAGAGACCCAGTACTTC	CASSYPGLAQETQYF
TRBJ2-1	many	TRBD2	TRBV7-6	TGTGCCAGCAGCATTGGACTAGCGGAATACAATGAGCAGTTCTTC	CASSIGLAEYNEQFF
TRBJ2-3	-	TRBD2	TRBV5-4	TGTGCCAGCCGAGGACTAGCGCCGACTAGCACAGATACGCAGTATTTT	CASRGLAPTSTDTQYF
TRBJ2-7	few	-	TRBV20-1	TGCAGTGCTAGAGGCTCTTACGGGGATCCCTACGAGCAGTACTTC	CSARGSYGDPYEQYF
TRBJ1-6	few	TRBD1	TRBV13	TGTGCCAGCACCCAGACAGGGCATTCACCCCTCCACTTT	CASTQTGHSPLHF
TRBJ2-7	many	TRBD2	TRBV10-3	TGTGCCATCAGCGAGACTAGCGGACTCTCCTACGAGCAGTACTTC	CAISETSGLSYEQYF
TRBJ1-1	many	-	TRBV7-8	TGTGCCAGCAGACCAGGGTGGGTGAACACTGAAGCTTTCTTT	CASRPGWVNTEAFF
TRBJ2-1	many	TRBD1	TRBV6-1	TGTGCCAGCTGCACGTTTGGACAGGGGGGGAATGAGCAGTTCTTC	CASCTFGQGGNEQFF
TRBJ2-1	many	-	TRBV7-9	TGTGCCAGCAGCTCCCCCCTAGTTTCCTACAATGAGCAGTTCTTC	CASSSPLVSYNEQFF
TRBJ2-7	many	-	TRBV29-1	TGCAGCGTTGTGGAAACCAGCTACGAGCAGTACTTC	CSVVETSYEQYF
TRBJ1-1	many	-	TRBV12-3/TRBV12-4	TGTGCCAGCAGGCCTCCAGGGGTGGGGGACACTGAAGCTTTCTTT	CASRPPGVGDTEAFF
TRBJ2-1	many	TRBD2	TRBV2	TGTGCCAGCAGTGATTCGGGGGGGTCCTACAATGAGCAGTTCTTC	CASSDSGGSYNEQFF
TRBJ2-7	many	TRBD2	TRBV6-1	TGTGCCACGAGGACTAGCACACTTACGCAGCAGTACTTC	CATRTSTLTQQYF
TRBJ2-7	-	-	TRBV29-1	TGCAGCGTTGAAGGGGCCTCCTACGAGCAGTACTTC	CSVEGASYEQYF
TRBJ1-1	many	-	TRBV7-8	TGTGCCAGCAGCTTAGGCCAGCAGATGAACACTGAAGCTTTCTTT	CASSLGQQMNTEAFF
TRBJ2-5	many	-	TRBV3-1	TGTGCCAGCAGCCAAGTTGCAGGCCAAGAGACCCAGTACTTC	CASSQVAGQETQYF
TRBJ2-5	many	TRBD2	TRBV6-2/TRBV6-3	TGTGCCAGCAGTTACCTGCCTAGCGGGTACCAAGAGACCCAGTACTTC	CASSYLPSGYQETQYF
TRBJ1-2	-	TRBD1	TRBV7-9	TGTGCCAGCAGCTTAATTACAGGGGAAGTCGGCTACACCTTC	CASSLITGEVGYTF
TRBJ1-4	many	TRBD1	TRBV5-1	TGCGCCAGCAGCTTAATTGGCGACAGGGGAATGGAAAAACTGTTTTTT	CASSLIGDRGMEKLFF
TRBJ1-1	many	-	TRBV7-2	TGTGCCAGCAGCTCGAGGGATGGGGGCACTGAAGCTTTCTTT	CASSSRDGGTEAFF
TRBJ2-1	many	-	TRBV9	TGTGCCAGCAGCTCAGCGGGCCAGCGGTTGGATGAGCAGTTCTTC	CASSSAGQRLDEQFF
TRBJ1-1	-	-	TRBV7-9	TGTGCCAGCAGCTTAGTTGGCAGCCCGATGAACACTGAAGCTTTCTTT	CASSLVGSPMNTEAFF
TRBJ2-7	many	TRBD1	TRBV6-1	TGTGCCAGCACCCTCCGGGACAGCTACTACGAGCAGTACTTC	CASTLRDSYYEQYF
TRBJ2-2	few	-	TRBV27	TGTGCCAGCAGTTTATCCCCTACTAGTCCCGGGGAGCTGGTTTTT	CASSLSPTSPGELVF
TRBJ1-2	many	TRBD1	TRBV6-1	TGTGCCAGCAGCCAGACAGGGACCTATGGCTACACCTTC	CASSQTGTYGYTF
TRBJ2-7	many	-	TRBV11-2	TGTGCCAGCAGCAATGTCGAGCAGTACTTC	CASSNVEQYF
TRBJ1-2	few	TRBD1	TRBV19	TGTGCCAGTACCCTGGAGACAGGGGGCAATCATGGCTACACCTTC	CASTLETGGNHGYTF
TRBJ2-1	-	TRBD1	TRBV9	TGTGCCAGCAGCGACGAGGACAGGGTAGTAGGTAATGAGCAGTTCTTC	CASSDEDRVVGNEQFF
TRBJ2-7	few	TRBD2	TRBV29-1	TGCAGCGTGGGGGGCCTAGCGGGAGGGGGGTCCTACGAGCAGTACTTC	CSVGGLAGGGSYEQYF
TRBJ2-1	many	-	TRBV7-8	TGTGCCAGCAGCTTCGCAGGGTCGGATCAGTTCTTC	CASSFAGSDQFF
TRBJ1-1	-	-	TRBV19	TGTGCCAGTAGTATAGGGGTCCTCACTGAAGCTTTCTTT	CASSIGVLTEAFF
TRBJ2-1	-	-	TRBV19	TGTGCCAGTAGTGTAGGAGGGGAGACATACAATGAGCAGTTCTTC	CASSVGGETYNEQFF
TRBJ1-3	-	-	TRBV9	TGTGCCAGCAGCCCCCCAGGAGGGTCTGGAAACACCATATATTTT	CASSPPGGSGNTIYF
TRBJ2-1	many	TRBD2	TRBV6-1	TGTGCCAGCAGTGAAGTAGGCGGGAGTTTTTCGAATGAGCAGTTCTTC	CASSEVGGSFSNEQFF
TRBJ1-2	-	-	TRBV12-3/TRBV12-4	TGTGCCAGCAGTATGGGACTTCGGGGGGTTGGAAACTATGGCTACACCTTC	CASSMGLRGVGNYGYTF
TRBJ1-1	many	-	TRBV5-5	TGTGCCAGCAGCGCCCTGAACACTGAAGCTTTCTTT	CASSALNTEAFF
TRBJ1-1	many	-	TRBV6-1	TGTGCCAGCAGTGTTAAGGGCATCTACATGAACACTGAAGCTTTCTTT	CASSVKGIYMNTEAFF
TRBJ1-5	many	-	TRBV2	TGTGCCAGCAGCGACTGGGGTCAGGGTGGCATTCAGCCCCAGCATTTT	CASSDWGQGGIQPQHF
TRBJ2-3	-	-	TRBV24-1	TGTGCCACCAGTGATTTTGGCCTCAGCACAGATACGCAGTATTTT	CATSDFGLSTDTQYF
TRBJ2-1	many	TRBD1	TRBV7-2	TGTGCCAGCACCAGAAACGGACAGGGCAGGTTCAATGAGCAGTTCTTC	CASTRNGQGRFNEQFF